These T cell receptor beta chains were read from a single sample in a study of CD8 T cells in ankylosing spondylitis. TCRdb processed the 5' RACE reads anew with MiXCR; each CDR3 protein has one entry. The table lists more than 500,000 distinct CDR3 sequences, roughly 5.3% of them singletons. Input material: blood, either unsorted or a sorted T cell fraction (not recorded which). Receptors originate from a male donor with ankylosing spondylitis. The CDR3 runs from the conserved cysteine through the conserved F or W. The D gene is left open where the match is weak. Size values are once, few and many counts, or a class for expanded clones, and some rows have none.

abundance: many
d_gene: .
v_gene: TRBV21-1
j_gene: TRBJ2-5
CDR3nt: TGTGCCAGCAGCAAACCATTTCCGGGACAGATGGAAGAGACCCAGTACTTC
CDR3aa: CASSKPFPGQMEETQYF

abundance: many
d_gene: .
v_gene: TRBV9
j_gene: TRBJ1-5
CDR3nt: TGTGCCAGCAGCGTAAATGCTTATAGCAATCAGCCCCAGCATTTT
CDR3aa: CASSVNAYSNQPQHF

abundance: many
d_gene: TRBD2
v_gene: TRBV7-2
j_gene: TRBJ2-5
CDR3nt: TGTGCCAGCAGCTTAGGTGGACTAGGAGGAGAGACCCAGTACTTC
CDR3aa: CASSLGGLGGETQYF

abundance: many
d_gene: .
v_gene: TRBV20-1
j_gene: TRBJ2-3
CDR3nt: TGCAGTGCACGGCCTGACTATGGCACAGATACGCAGTATTTT
CDR3aa: CSARPDYGTDTQYF

abundance: .
d_gene: .
v_gene: TRBV7-9
j_gene: TRBJ2-1
CDR3nt: TGTGCCAGCAGCTCGGGGTGGGGGGACAGCTCCTACAATGAGCAGTTCTTC
CDR3aa: CASSSGWGDSSYNEQFF

abundance: .
d_gene: .
v_gene: TRBV21-1
j_gene: TRBJ2-7
CDR3nt: TGTGCCAGCAGCTTGGGTTTAGGCACGGACCGCTACGAGCAGTACTTC
CDR3aa: CASSLGLGTDRYEQYF

abundance: many
d_gene: .
v_gene: TRBV7-9
j_gene: TRBJ2-1
CDR3nt: TGTGCCAGCAGCTTAATCGCGAGAGGAGGAGGTGAGCAGTTCTTC
CDR3aa: CASSLIARGGGEQFF

abundance: many
d_gene: TRBD1
v_gene: TRBV28
j_gene: TRBJ1-1
CDR3nt: TGTGCCAGCACACCGGGACAGGGAGGCACTGAAGCTTTCTTT
CDR3aa: CASTPGQGGTEAFF

abundance: many
d_gene: .
v_gene: TRBV28
j_gene: TRBJ1-3
CDR3nt: TGTGCCAGCAGTTTATCGCAGCTCTCTGGAAACACCATATATTTT
CDR3aa: CASSLSQLSGNTIYF

abundance: many
d_gene: .
v_gene: TRBV4-3
j_gene: TRBJ2-7
CDR3nt: TGCGCCAGCAGCCGGACCTTGGGGTTCTACGAGCAGTACTTC
CDR3aa: CASSRTLGFYEQYF

abundance: many
d_gene: .
v_gene: TRBV27
j_gene: TRBJ2-3
CDR3nt: TGTGCCAGCAGCGACCTAGGCAGGGCAGTAGATACGCAGTATTTT
CDR3aa: CASSDLGRAVDTQYF

abundance: many
d_gene: .
v_gene: TRBV10-3
j_gene: TRBJ2-3
CDR3nt: TGTGCCACGACGTTTGGCGGCTTTGTTTATACGCAGTATTTT
CDR3aa: CATTFGGFVYTQYF

abundance: many
d_gene: .
v_gene: TRBV5-1
j_gene: TRBJ2-7
CDR3nt: TGCGCCAGCAGCTTGAATCTGGGGAGCGACGAGCAGTACTTC
CDR3aa: CASSLNLGSDEQYF

abundance: .
d_gene: TRBD1
v_gene: TRBV3-1
j_gene: TRBJ1-2
CDR3nt: TGTGCCAGCAGCCAAGATCTGACAGGGCGAGGCTACACCTTC
CDR3aa: CASSQDLTGRGYTF

abundance: few
d_gene: .
v_gene: TRBV12-2
j_gene: TRBJ2-2
CDR3nt: TGTGCAAGTCGCTTACTAGCGGGAGACACCGGGGAGCTGTTTTTT
CDR3aa: CASRLLAGDTGELFF

abundance: many
d_gene: TRBD1
v_gene: TRBV29-1
j_gene: TRBJ1-5
CDR3nt: TGCAGCGTTGAAGGGACAGGGGACAATCAGCCCCAGCATTTT
CDR3aa: CSVEGTGDNQPQHF

abundance: many
d_gene: .
v_gene: TRBV7-2
j_gene: TRBJ2-4
CDR3nt: TGTGCCAGCAGCTTATTGGGGCACATTCAGTACTTC
CDR3aa: CASSLLGHIQYF

abundance: few
d_gene: .
v_gene: TRBV4-2
j_gene: TRBJ2-7
CDR3nt: TGTGCCAGCAGCCAAGACCTCCGGGGGACCTACGAGCAGTACTTC
CDR3aa: CASSQDLRGTYEQYF

abundance: many
d_gene: .
v_gene: TRBV7-2
j_gene: TRBJ2-4
CDR3nt: TGTGCCAGCAGCTTAGGGCGGAGCAGGTCGACTAACATTCAGTACTTC
CDR3aa: CASSLGRSRSTNIQYF

abundance: many
d_gene: .
v_gene: TRBV4-3
j_gene: TRBJ1-6
CDR3nt: TGCGCCAGCAGCCAAGAGAGGGTAATCTATAATTCACCCCTCCACTTT
CDR3aa: CASSQERVIYNSPLHF

abundance: many
d_gene: TRBD1
v_gene: TRBV6-2/TRBV6-3
j_gene: TRBJ2-7
CDR3nt: TGTGCCAGCAGCAAACGGACAGGGAGCTACGAGCAGTACTTC
CDR3aa: CASSKRTGSYEQYF

abundance: many
d_gene: TRBD1
v_gene: TRBV20-1
j_gene: TRBJ2-1
CDR3nt: TGCAGTGCGACCACCGGGACAGGGATTAACAATGAGCAGTTCTTC
CDR3aa: CSATTGTGINNEQFF

abundance: few
d_gene: .
v_gene: TRBV21-1
j_gene: TRBJ2-7
CDR3nt: TGTGCCAGCAGCAAAAAGGCGGCAGGGGTTGGCGAGCAGTACTTC
CDR3aa: CASSKKAAGVGEQYF

abundance: many
d_gene: TRBD1
v_gene: TRBV15
j_gene: TRBJ2-7
CDR3nt: TGTGCCACCAGCAGAGATTTGGGACAGGGGGGATCCTACGAGCAGTACTTC
CDR3aa: CATSRDLGQGGSYEQYF

abundance: many
d_gene: .
v_gene: TRBV28
j_gene: TRBJ2-5
CDR3nt: TGTGCCAGCAGCACCTACGGAGGGAGGTTACGAGAGACCCAGTACTTC
CDR3aa: CASSTYGGRLRETQYF

abundance: many
d_gene: TRBD1
v_gene: TRBV28
j_gene: TRBJ1-3
CDR3nt: TGTGCCAGCAGGACAGGGGACCCACGAAACACCATATATTTT
CDR3aa: CASRTGDPRNTIYF

abundance: few
d_gene: .
v_gene: TRBV10-3
j_gene: TRBJ2-7
CDR3nt: TGTGCCATCCAGCAGGGCTCCTCCTACGAGCAGTACTTC
CDR3aa: CAIQQGSSYEQYF